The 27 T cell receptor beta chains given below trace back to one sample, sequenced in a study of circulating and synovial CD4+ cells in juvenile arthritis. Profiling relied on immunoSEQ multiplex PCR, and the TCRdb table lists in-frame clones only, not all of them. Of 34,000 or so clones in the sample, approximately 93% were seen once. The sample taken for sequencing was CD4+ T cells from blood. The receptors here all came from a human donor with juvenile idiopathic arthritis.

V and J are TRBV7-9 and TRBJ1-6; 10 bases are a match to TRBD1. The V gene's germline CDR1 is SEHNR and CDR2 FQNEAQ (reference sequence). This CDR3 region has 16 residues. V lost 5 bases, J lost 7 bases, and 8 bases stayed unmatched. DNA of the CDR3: TGTGCCAGCAGCCACGGGACAGGGGAGGCCAATTCACCCCTCCACTTT. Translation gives CASSHGTGEANSPLHF.

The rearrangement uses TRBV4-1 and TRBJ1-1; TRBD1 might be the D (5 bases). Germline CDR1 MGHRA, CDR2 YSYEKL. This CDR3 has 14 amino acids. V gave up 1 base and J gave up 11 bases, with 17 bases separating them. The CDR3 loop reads CASSQGGGSSLAFF. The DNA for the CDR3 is TGCGCCAGCAGCCAAGGGGGGGGGAGTAGTTTGGCTTTCTTT.

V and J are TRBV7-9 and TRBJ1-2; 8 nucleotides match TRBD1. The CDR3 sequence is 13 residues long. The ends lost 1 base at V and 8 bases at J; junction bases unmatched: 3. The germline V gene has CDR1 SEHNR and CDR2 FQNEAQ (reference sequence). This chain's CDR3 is CASSLGRTGGYTF. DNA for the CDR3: TGTGCCAGCAGCTTAGGGCGGACAGGGGGCTACACCTTC.

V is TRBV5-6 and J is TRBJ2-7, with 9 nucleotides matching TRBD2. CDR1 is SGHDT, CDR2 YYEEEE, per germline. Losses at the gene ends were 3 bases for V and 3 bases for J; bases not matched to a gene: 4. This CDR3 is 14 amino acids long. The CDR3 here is CASSSGRGGYEQYF. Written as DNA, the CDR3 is TGTGCCAGCAGCTCCGGGCGGGGGGGCTACGAGCAGTACTTC.

CDR3 protein: CASGLAGGNLNEQFF. DNA for the CDR3: TGCGCCAGCGGACTGGCGGGGGGCAACCTCAATGAGCAGTTCTTC. V and J are TRBV5-1 and TRBJ2-1; 8 nucleotides match TRBD2. CDR1 is SGHRS, CDR2 YFSETQ, per germline. The CDR3 spans 15 residues. V lost 7 bases, J lost 6 bases, and 12 bases stayed unmatched.

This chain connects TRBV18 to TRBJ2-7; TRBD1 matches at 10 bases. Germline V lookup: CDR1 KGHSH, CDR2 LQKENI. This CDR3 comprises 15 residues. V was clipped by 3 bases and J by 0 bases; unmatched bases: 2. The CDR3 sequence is CASSPRTGGSYEQYF. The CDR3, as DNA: TGTGCCAGCTCACCCCGGACAGGGGGCTCCTACGAGCAGTACTTC. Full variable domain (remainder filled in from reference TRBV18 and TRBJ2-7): NAGVMQNPRHLVRRRGQEARLRCSPMKGHSHVYWYRQLPEEGLKFMVYLQKENIIDESGMPKERFSAEFPKEGPSILRIQQVVRGDSAAYFCASSPRTGGSYEQYFGPGTRLTVT.

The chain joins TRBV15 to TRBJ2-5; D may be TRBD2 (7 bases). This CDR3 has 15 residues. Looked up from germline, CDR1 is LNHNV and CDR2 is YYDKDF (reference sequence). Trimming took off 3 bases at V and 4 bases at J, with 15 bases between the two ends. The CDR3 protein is CATSSSGGAIETQYF. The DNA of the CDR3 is TGTGCCACCAGCAGTTCTGGGGGGGCCATAGAGACCCAGTACTTC. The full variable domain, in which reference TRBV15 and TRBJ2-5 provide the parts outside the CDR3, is DAMVIQNPRYQVTQFGKPVTLSCSQTLNHNVMYWYQQKSSQAPKLLFHYYDKDFNNEADTPDNFQSRRPNTSFCFLDIRSPGLGDTAMYLCATSSSGGAIETQYFGPGTRLLVL.

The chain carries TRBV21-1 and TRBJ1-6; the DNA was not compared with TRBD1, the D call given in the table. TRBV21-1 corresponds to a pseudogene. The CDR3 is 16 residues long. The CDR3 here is CASSKSQGSYNSPLHF. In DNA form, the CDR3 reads TGTGCCAGCAGCAAGTCACAGGGCTCCTATAATTCACCCCTCCACTTT.

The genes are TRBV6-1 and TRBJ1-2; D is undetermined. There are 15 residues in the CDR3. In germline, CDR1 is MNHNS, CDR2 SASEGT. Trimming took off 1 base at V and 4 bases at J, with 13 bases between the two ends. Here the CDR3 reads CASSEGTALGYGYTF. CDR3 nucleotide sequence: TGTGCCAGCAGTGAAGGCACAGCCCTCGGCTATGGCTACACCTTC.

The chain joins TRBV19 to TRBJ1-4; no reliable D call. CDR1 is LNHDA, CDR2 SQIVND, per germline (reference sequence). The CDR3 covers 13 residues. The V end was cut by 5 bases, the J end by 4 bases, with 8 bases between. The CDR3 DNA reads TGTGCCAGTAGTTGGCAGTATAATGAAAAACTGTTTTTT. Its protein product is CASSWQYNEKLFF.

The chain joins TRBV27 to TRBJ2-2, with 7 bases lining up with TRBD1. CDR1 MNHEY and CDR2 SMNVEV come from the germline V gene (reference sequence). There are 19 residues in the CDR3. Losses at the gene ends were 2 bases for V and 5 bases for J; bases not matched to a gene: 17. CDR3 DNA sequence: TGTGCCAGCAGTTTAAAACCCCCCCTACAGGGGTTTTTTACCGGGGAGCTGTTTTTT. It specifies CASSLKPPLQGFFTGELFF.

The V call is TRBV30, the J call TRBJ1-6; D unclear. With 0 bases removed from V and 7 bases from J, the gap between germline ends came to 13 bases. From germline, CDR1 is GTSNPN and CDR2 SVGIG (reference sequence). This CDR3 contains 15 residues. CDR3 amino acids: CAWSVIGWENSPLHF. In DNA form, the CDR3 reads TGTGCCTGGAGTGTAATAGGGTGGGAGAATTCACCCCTCCACTTT.

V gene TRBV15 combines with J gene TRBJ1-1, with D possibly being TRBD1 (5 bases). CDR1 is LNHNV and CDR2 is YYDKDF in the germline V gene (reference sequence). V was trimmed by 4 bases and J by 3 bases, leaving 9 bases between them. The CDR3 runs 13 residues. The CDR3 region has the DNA TGTGCCACCAGCATAGGGGTACACACTGAAGCTTTCTTT. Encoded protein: CATSIGVHTEAFF.

DNA of the CDR3: TGTGCCAGCGGGGCAAGGGGGGGCCTCACAGATACGCAGTATTTT. Its protein product is CASGARGGLTDTQYF. The rearrangement links TRBV6-5 to TRBJ2-3; perhaps TRBD2 as D (7 bases). V gave up 8 bases and J gave up 2 bases, with 17 bases separating them. This CDR3 has 15 residues. CDR1 and CDR2 (germline): MNHEY, SVGAGI.

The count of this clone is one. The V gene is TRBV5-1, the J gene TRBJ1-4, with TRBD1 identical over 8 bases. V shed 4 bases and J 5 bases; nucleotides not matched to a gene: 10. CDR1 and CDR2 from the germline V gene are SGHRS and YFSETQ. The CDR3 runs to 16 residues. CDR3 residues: CASSPLGQGRNEKLFF. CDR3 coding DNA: TGCGCCAGCAGCCCCCTTGGACAGGGACGGAATGAAAAACTGTTTTTT.

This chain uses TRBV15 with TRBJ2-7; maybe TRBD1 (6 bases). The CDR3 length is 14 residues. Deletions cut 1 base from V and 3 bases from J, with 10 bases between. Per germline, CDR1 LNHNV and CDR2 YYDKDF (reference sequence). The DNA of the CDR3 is TGTGCCACCAGCAGAGCGGGACAAGACTACGAGCAGTACTTC. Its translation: CATSRAGQDYEQYF.

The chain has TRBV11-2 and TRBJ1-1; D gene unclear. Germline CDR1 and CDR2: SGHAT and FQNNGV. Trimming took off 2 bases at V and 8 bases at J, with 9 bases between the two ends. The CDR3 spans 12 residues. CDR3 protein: CASSLTEIEAFF. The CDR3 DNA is TGTGCCAGCAGCTTAACCGAGATAGAAGCTTTCTTT.

The CDR3 coding sequence is TGTGCCAGCAGCTTATCCGGGACAGGGAGCTCCTATAATTCACCCCTCCACTTT. It translates to CASSLSGTGSSYNSPLHF. The chain joins TRBV7-9 to TRBJ1-6, with 9 nucleotides matching TRBD1. V lost 2 bases and J lost 0; bases outside the gene matches: 5. Germline CDR1 reads SEHNR; CDR2 reads FQNEAQ (reference sequence). This CDR3 region has 18 residues.

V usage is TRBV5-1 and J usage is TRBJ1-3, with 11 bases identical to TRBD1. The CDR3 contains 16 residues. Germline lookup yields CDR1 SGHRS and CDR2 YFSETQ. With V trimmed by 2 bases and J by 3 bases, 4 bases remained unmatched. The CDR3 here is CASSFWTGGRGNTIYF. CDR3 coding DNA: TGCGCCAGCAGCTTCTGGACAGGGGGCCGTGGAAACACCATATATTTT.

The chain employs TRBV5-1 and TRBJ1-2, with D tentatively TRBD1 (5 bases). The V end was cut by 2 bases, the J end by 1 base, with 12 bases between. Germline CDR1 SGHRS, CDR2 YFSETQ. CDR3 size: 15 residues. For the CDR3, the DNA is TGCGCCAGCAGCTTTGGGGGGTCCGATAACTATGGCTACACCTTC. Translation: CASSFGGSDNYGYTF.

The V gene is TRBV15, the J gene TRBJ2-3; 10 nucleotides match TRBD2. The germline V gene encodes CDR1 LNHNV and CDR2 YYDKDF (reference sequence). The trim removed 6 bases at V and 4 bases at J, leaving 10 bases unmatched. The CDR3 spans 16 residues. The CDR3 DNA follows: TGTGCCACCAGAGGTGCTAGCGGGGGTCCGGCAGATACGCAGTATTTT. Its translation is CATRGASGGPADTQYF.

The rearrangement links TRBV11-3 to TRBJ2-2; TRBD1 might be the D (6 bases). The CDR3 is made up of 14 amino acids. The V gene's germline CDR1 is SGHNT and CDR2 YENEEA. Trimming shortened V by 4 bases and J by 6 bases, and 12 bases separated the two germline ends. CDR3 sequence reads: CASSSTPGAGELFF. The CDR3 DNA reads TGTGCCAGCAGCTCGACTCCAGGGGCCGGGGAGCTGTTTTTT.

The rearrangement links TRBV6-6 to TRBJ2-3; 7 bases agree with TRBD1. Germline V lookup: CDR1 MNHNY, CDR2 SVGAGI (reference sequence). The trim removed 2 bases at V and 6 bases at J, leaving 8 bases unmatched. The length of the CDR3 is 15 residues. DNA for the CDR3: TGTGCCAGCAGTTACGGTAGAGGGGGCAGGGATACGCAGTATTTT. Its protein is CASSYGRGGRDTQYF.

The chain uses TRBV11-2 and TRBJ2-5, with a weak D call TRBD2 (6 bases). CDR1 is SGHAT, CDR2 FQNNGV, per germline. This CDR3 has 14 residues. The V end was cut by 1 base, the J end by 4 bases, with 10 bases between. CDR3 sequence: CASSLGRAGETQYF. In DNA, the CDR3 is TGTGCCAGCAGCTTAGGACGAGCGGGAGAGACCCAGTACTTC.

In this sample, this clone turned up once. The CDR3 DNA reads as TGTGCCAGTAGTATGCCTACGGGACTAGCGGGGACCTACGAGCAGTACTTC. Its protein product is CASSMPTGLAGTYEQYF. This chain connects TRBV19 to TRBJ2-7, with TRBD2 identical over 13 bases. CDR1 and CDR2 from the germline V gene are LNHDA and SQIVND (reference sequence). The CDR3 contains 17 residues. The V gene end was trimmed by 3 bases and the J gene end by 2 bases; junction bases not matched to a gene: 7. Using reference TRBV19 and TRBJ2-7 for the parts outside the CDR3, the full variable domain is DGGITQSPKYLFRKEGQNVTLSCEQNLNHDAMYWYRQDPGQGLRLIYYSQIVNDFQKGDIAEGYSVSREKKESFPLTVTSAQKNPTAFYLCASSMPTGLAGTYEQYFGPGTRLTVT.

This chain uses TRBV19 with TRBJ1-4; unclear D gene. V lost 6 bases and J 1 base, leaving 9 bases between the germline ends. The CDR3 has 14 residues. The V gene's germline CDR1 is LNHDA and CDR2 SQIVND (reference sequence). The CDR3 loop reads CASSGGLTNEKLFF. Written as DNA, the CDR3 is TGTGCCAGTAGCGGTGGTTTAACTAATGAAAAACTGTTTTTT. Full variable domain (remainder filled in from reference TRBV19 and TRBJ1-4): DGGITQSPKYLFRKEGQNVTLSCEQNLNHDAMYWYRQDPGQGLRLIYYSQIVNDFQKGDIAEGYSVSREKKESFPLTVTSAQKNPTAFYLCASSGGLTNEKLFFGSGTQLSVL.

The CDR3 nucleotides are TGTGCCAGCAGTTTTAGCGGTAACACCGGGGAGCTGTTTTTT. This codes for CASSFSGNTGELFF. V gene TRBV19 combines with J gene TRBJ2-2; a weak D match, TRBD2 (6 bases). Germline assignment: CDR1 LNHDA and CDR2 SQIVND (reference sequence). The CDR3 spans 14 residues. Trimming pared 9 bases from V and 2 bases from J, leaving 13 bases between.